The subject of this entry is one TCR beta chain. Its antigen is as yet unknown. This entry belongs to a study of cytomegalovirus exposure and HLA in healthy donors. Whole-study results and caveats: Generally TCR sequences proved uncommon, though certain public TCRs appeared in numerous donors. According to the study, roughly 160 TCR beta chains were cytomegalovirus-associated. The CMV antigen specificity of three CMV-associated chains was confirmed through in vitro analysis.

Clones were sequenced by immunoSEQ multiplex PCR, and TCRdb holds only the in-frame ones, with some missing. The profile covers about 250,000 clones, with roughly 90% appearing a single time and 9.5% to 15% taken by the ten largest. V was pared by 6 bases and J by 3 bases, with 8 bases of the junction left unmatched. The V gene's germline CDR1 is SNHLY and CDR2 FYNNEI. The CDR3 is 15 residues long. The sequenced sample was PBMCs. This clonotype was obtained from a man aged 18 to 30 in good health and CMV-seropositive. The V and J genes are TRBV2 and TRBJ2-5; 9 bases match TRBD1. The CDR3 DNA follows: TGTGCCAGCAGCGTGGGACAGGGAAGGGAAGAGACCCAGTACTTC. It codes for CASSVGQGREETQYF.